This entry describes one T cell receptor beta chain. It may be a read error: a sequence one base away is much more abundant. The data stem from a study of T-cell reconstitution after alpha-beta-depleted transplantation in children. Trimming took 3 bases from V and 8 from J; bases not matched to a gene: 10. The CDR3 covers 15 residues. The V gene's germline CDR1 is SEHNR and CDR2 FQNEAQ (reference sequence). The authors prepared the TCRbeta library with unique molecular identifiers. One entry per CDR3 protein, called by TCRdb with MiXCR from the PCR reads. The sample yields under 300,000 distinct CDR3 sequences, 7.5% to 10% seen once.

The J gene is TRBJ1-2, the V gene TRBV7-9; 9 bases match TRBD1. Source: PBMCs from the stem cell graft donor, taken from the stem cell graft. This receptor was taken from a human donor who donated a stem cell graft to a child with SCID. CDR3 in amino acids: CASSLQGTGMGGYTF. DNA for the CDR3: TGTGCCAGCAGCTTGCAGGGGACAGGGATGGGAGGCTACACCTTC. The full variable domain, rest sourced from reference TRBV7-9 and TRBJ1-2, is DTGVSQNPRHKITKRGQNVTFRCDPISEHNRLYWYRQTLGQGPEFLTYFQNEAQLEKSRLLSDRFSAERPKGSFSTLEIQRTEQGDSAMYLCASSLQGTGMGGYTFGSGTRLTVV.